A single sample gave rise to the 29 T cell receptor beta chains below, sequenced in a study of blood T cell repertoires in COVID-19. Clones were sequenced by immunoSEQ multiplex PCR, and TCRdb holds only the in-frame ones, with some missing. The sample contains around 130,000 clones, about 88% of which appear only once. Sequences were obtained from peripheral blood. The receptors here all came from a man in his 60s with COVID-19, enrolled during active disease.

The CDR3 bases are TGTGCCAGTAGTACCGACAGGGGGGACACCGGGGAGCTGTTTTTT. Its translation: CASSTDRGDTGELFF. This chain joins TRBV19 and TRBJ2-2; the match to TRBD1 covers 9 bases. The CDR3 sequence is 15 residues long. J lost 3 bases, V lost 4 bases, and 3 bases had no gene match. In germline, CDR1 is LNHDA, CDR2 SQIVND (reference sequence). Using reference TRBV19 and TRBJ2-2 for the parts outside the CDR3, the full variable domain is DGGITQSPKYLFRKEGQNVTLSCEQNLNHDAMYWYRQDPGQGLRLIYYSQIVNDFQKGDIAEGYSVSREKKESFPLTVTSAQKNPTAFYLCASSTDRGDTGELFFGEGSRLTVL.

This clone occurred once. This sequence joins TRBV5-1 and TRBJ1-1, with a tentative D call TRBD1 (5 bases). Trimming shortened V by 0 bases and J by 6 bases, and 12 bases separated the two germline ends. The CDR3 runs to 14 residues. Germline V gives CDR1 SGHRS, CDR2 YFSETQ. CDR3 nucleotide sequence: TGCGCCAGCAGCTTGGCGAAGGGACTCGCTGAAGCTTTCTTT. Its translation is CASSLAKGLAEAFF.

The chain's CDR3 is CASSFGGLMDTQYF. CDR3 bases: TGTGCCAGCAGCTTCGGGGGGCTGATGGATACGCAGTATTTT. The gene calls are TRBV7-9 and TRBJ2-3, with D perhaps matching TRBD2 (7 bases). CDR3 size: 14 residues. The V gene lost 3 bases and the J gene lost 6 bases, with 13 bases spanning the gap. Germline-derived CDR1 and CDR2 are SEHNR and FQNEAQ (reference sequence).

Only one count was recorded for this clone. This chain uses TRBV5-1 with TRBJ1-4; TRBD1 agrees at 7 bases. Trimming cost V 5 bases and J 5 bases; bases outside gene matches: 6. CDR1 SGHRS and CDR2 YFSETQ come from the germline V gene. CDR3 size: 14 residues. Written as DNA, the CDR3 is TGCGCCAGCAGTCCAGGGACAGCGAATGAAAAACTGTTTTTT. As protein: CASSPGTANEKLFF. Variable domain in full (rest from reference TRBV5-1 and TRBJ1-4): KAGVTQTPRYLIKTRGQQVTLSCSPISGHRSVSWYQQTPGQGLQFLFEYFSETQRNKGNFPGRFSGRQFSNSRSEMNVSTLELGDSALYLCASSPGTANEKLFFGSGTQLSVL.

This clone is a singleton in its sample. The chain employs TRBV11-3 and TRBJ2-1, with 11 bases aligning to TRBD1. J lost 6 bases, V lost 1 base, and 2 bases had no gene match. CDR1 SGHNT and CDR2 YENEEA come from the germline V gene. The CDR3 totals 15 residues. In nucleotides, the CDR3 is TGTGCCAGCAGCTTAGTAGGGACAGGGGGCAATGAGCAGTTCTTC. Translated: CASSLVGTGGNEQFF.

The chain carries TRBV6-1 and TRBJ2-3; 11 bases match TRBD1. Germline V gene lookup returns CDR1 MNHNS and CDR2 SASEGT. V dropped 3 bases and J dropped 2; count of bases not matched to a gene: 4. This CDR3 has 16 residues. Here the CDR3 reads CASSDKGQGDTDTQYF. CDR3 nucleotides: TGTGCCAGCAGTGACAAGGGACAGGGGGACACAGATACGCAGTATTTT.

The CDR3 DNA sequence: TGTGCCAGTAGTATGGGGGGACAGCTCTACGAGCAGTACTTC. Translation: CASSMGGQLYEQYF. This chain links TRBV19 with TRBJ2-7, with D perhaps TRBD1 (7 bases). The ends were cut back, 3 bases at V and 3 bases at J, with 12 bases in the middle. The CDR3 consists of 14 residues. CDR1 is LNHDA and CDR2 is SQIVND in the germline V gene (reference sequence).

This rearrangement joins TRBV28 to TRBJ1-2; D perhaps matches TRBD1 (5 bases). The CDR3 has 13 amino acids. Trimming removed 5 bases at V and 3 bases at J, with 10 bases between. Looked up from germline, CDR1 is MDHEN and CDR2 is SYDVKM. CDR3 amino acids: CASSLSRDYGYTF. CDR3 DNA sequence: TGTGCCAGCAGTCTTAGCAGGGACTATGGCTACACCTTC.

The chain links TRBV18 to TRBJ1-5, with 8 bases fitting TRBD1. The V segment lost 6 bases and the J segment 4 bases; nucleotides outside the gene matches: 8. The CDR3 is made up of 15 amino acids. The germline V gene has CDR1 KGHSH and CDR2 LQKENI. The CDR3 DNA is TGTGCCAGCTCTCGCTTGACAGGGGTAAATCAGCCCCAGCATTTT. This translates into CASSRLTGVNQPQHF. Variable domain in full (rest from reference TRBV18 and TRBJ1-5): NAGVMQNPRHLVRRRGQEARLRCSPMKGHSHVYWYRQLPEEGLKFMVYLQKENIIDESGMPKERFSAEFPKEGPSILRIQQVVRGDSAAYFCASSRLTGVNQPQHFGDGTRLSIL.

J is TRBJ2-1 and V is TRBV6-2 or TRBV6-3; no clear D gene. Germline V CDR1 and CDR2: MNHEY, SVGEGT. The ends were cut back, 6 bases at V and 6 bases at J, with 12 bases in the middle. This CDR3 contains 13 residues. Here the CDR3 reads CASSYDSVNEQFF. DNA for the CDR3: TGTGCCAGCAGCTATGACTCAGTCAATGAGCAGTTCTTC.

The chain joins TRBV14 to TRBJ2-1; no reliable D call. The CDR3 totals 14 residues. The ends were cut back, 3 bases at V and 4 bases at J, with 10 bases in the middle. Germline CDR1 is SGHDN and CDR2 is FVKESK. CDR3 in amino acids: CASSQSLQYNEQFF. CDR3 sequence (DNA): TGTGCCAGCAGCCAGAGCCTACAGTACAATGAGCAGTTCTTC.

This chain joins TRBV15 and TRBJ1-2; tentative D call: TRBD1 (6 bases). The CDR3 is 15 amino acids. CDR1 and CDR2 from the germline V gene are LNHNV and YYDKDF (reference sequence). The germline V and J ends were trimmed by 0 bases and 6 bases, with 14 bases remaining between them. For the CDR3, the DNA is TGTGCCACCAGCAGAGATAGGGAGACAGGAGATGGCTACACCTTC. It is translated as CATSRDRETGDGYTF.

The genes are TRBV19 and TRBJ2-1, with 7 positions matching TRBD2. J was trimmed by 8 bases and V by 5 bases; bases with no gene match: 9. This CDR3 contains 14 residues. Germline CDR1 reads LNHDA; CDR2 reads SQIVND (reference sequence). CDR3 in DNA: TGTGCCAGTAGTCCCCAGGGAGGGTCCTATGAGCAGTTCTTC. It codes for CASSPQGGSYEQFF.

The chain combines TRBV19 with TRBJ2-2; 7 bases are a match to TRBD1. The germline CDR1 and CDR2 sequences are LNHDA and SQIVND (reference sequence). This CDR3 comprises 14 residues. V lost 9 bases, J lost 7 bases, and 11 bases stayed unmatched. The CDR3 spells CASTGVGGIGELFF. CDR3 nucleotide sequence: TGTGCCAGCACAGGGGTGGGTGGAATCGGGGAGCTGTTTTTT.

The CDR3 is CASSLDLMGGTGLAYEQYF. CDR3 in DNA: TGTGCCAGCAGCTTAGATCTAATGGGGGGGACAGGCCTGGCCTACGAGCAGTACTTC. The chain carries TRBV11-3 and TRBJ2-7; tentatively, D is TRBD1 (8 bases). V was pared by 0 bases and J by 2 bases, with 23 bases between. The germline V gene encodes CDR1 SGHNT and CDR2 YENEEA. The CDR3 consists of 19 residues.

The gene calls are TRBV3-1 (or the pseudogene TRBV3-2) and TRBJ1-1, with 10 bases aligning to TRBD1. Germline CDR1 is LGHDT and CDR2 is YNNKEL (reference sequence). The CDR3 extends over 16 amino acids. The ends lost 4 bases at V and 0 bases at J; junction bases unmatched: 5. The CDR3 nucleotides read TGTGCCAGCAGCCCTGGGACAGGGGAAGTGAACACTGAAGCTTTCTTT. Its translation is CASSPGTGEVNTEAFF.

The rearrangement uses TRBV28 and TRBJ1-3; D is unresolved. Deletions cut 5 bases from V and 4 bases from J, with 6 bases between. Germline V gene data show CDR1 as MDHEN and CDR2 as SYDVKM. The CDR3 has 12 residues. This CDR3 reads CASSTSGNTIYF. The CDR3 region has the DNA TGTGCCAGCAGTACTTCAGGAAACACCATATATTTT.

The genes are TRBV5-1 and TRBJ2-2, with a possible D match to TRBD1 (5 bases). Germline V gene lookup returns CDR1 SGHRS and CDR2 YFSETQ. Trimming cost V 4 bases and J 5 bases, with 12 bases left between them. The CDR3 runs to 14 residues. The CDR3 DNA follows: TGCGCCAGCAGCCCTCAGACAGATACCGGGGAGCTGTTTTTT. Protein: CASSPQTDTGELFF.

The rearrangement uses TRBV15 and TRBJ2-5; possibly TRBD2 for D (6 bases). V was cut by 1 base and J by 1 base, with 13 bases left in between. CDR1 LNHNV and CDR2 YYDKDF come from the germline V gene (reference sequence). The CDR3 contains 16 residues. The CDR3 loop reads CATSRGSASAQETQYF. DNA for the CDR3: TGTGCCACCAGCAGAGGTTCGGCTAGCGCCCAAGAGACCCAGTACTTC.

This chain links TRBV5-1 with TRBJ2-2, with 12 bases matching TRBD2. V dropped 4 bases and J dropped 4; count of bases not matched to a gene: 20. This CDR3 region has 21 residues. Germline V lookup: CDR1 SGHRS, CDR2 YFSETQ. DNA for the CDR3: TGCGCCAGCAGCCATAAACCGACTAGCGGGAGCTCGGGTATTGGCACCGGGGAGCTGTTTTTT. It specifies CASSHKPTSGSSGIGTGELFF. Full variable domain (outside the CDR3, taken from reference TRBV5-1 and TRBJ2-2): KAGVTQTPRYLIKTRGQQVTLSCSPISGHRSVSWYQQTPGQGLQFLFEYFSETQRNKGNFPGRFSGRQFSNSRSEMNVSTLELGDSALYLCASSHKPTSGSSGIGTGELFFGEGSRLTVL.

The chain links TRBV2 to TRBJ2-1; 9 bases agree with TRBD1. The CDR3 loop spans 18 amino acids. V dropped 7 bases and J dropped 2; count of bases not matched to a gene: 15. Germline CDR1 reads SNHLY; CDR2 reads FYNNEI. As DNA, the CDR3 is TGTGCCAGCACCGAAAGGCCCTGGACAGGGGACGCCTACAATGAGCAGTTCTTC. Translation gives CASTERPWTGDAYNEQFF.

This chain joins TRBV23-1 and TRBJ1-4, with 8 bases fitting TRBD1. TRBV23-1 is an ORF for which the function is uncertain. The CDR3 has 16 residues. V was clipped by 0 bases and J by 2 bases; unmatched bases: 2. The CDR3 coding sequence is TGCGCCAGCAGTCAATCCGGGACAGGCACTAATGAAAAACTGTTTTTT. The encoded protein is CASSQSGTGTNEKLFF.

This chain joins TRBV4-1 and TRBJ1-2; 11 bases map to TRBD1. The CDR3 extends over 16 amino acids. Germline V gene sequence: CDR1 MGHRA, CDR2 YSYEKL. The J segment lost 4 bases and the V segment lost 4 bases, leaving 8 bases of the junction unmatched. The CDR3 spells CASSPPDRGLIYGYTF. The CDR3 coding sequence is TGCGCCAGCAGCCCCCCGGACAGGGGGCTTATCTATGGCTACACCTTC.

The V and J genes are TRBV6-5 and TRBJ2-3; 13 bases are shared with TRBD2. V shed 4 bases and J 3 bases; nucleotides not matched to a gene: 4. The CDR3 sequence is 16 residues long. The V gene's germline CDR1 is MNHEY and CDR2 SVGAGI. The CDR3 nucleotides are TGTGCCAGCAGTTCGGGACTAGCGGGACTTACAGATACGCAGTATTTT. Translation: CASSSGLAGLTDTQYF.

The rearrangement uses TRBV2 and TRBJ2-2; 9 nucleotides line up with TRBD1. In germline, CDR1 is SNHLY, CDR2 FYNNEI. Trimming at V came to 4 bases and at J to 7 bases, leaving 4 bases not matched to a gene. This CDR3 is built from 14 residues. The CDR3, as DNA: TGTGCCAGCAGTGGACAGGGGGTTGGCGGGGAGCTGTTTTTT. It is translated as CASSGQGVGGELFF.

The chain joins TRBV29-1 to TRBJ2-7; D uncertain. The germline V gene has CDR1 SQVTM and CDR2 ANQGSEA. Trimming shortened V by 3 bases and J by 2 bases, and 8 bases separated the two germline ends. The CDR3 loop spans 12 amino acids. The CDR3 protein is CSVDSGTYEQYF. The CDR3 bases are TGCAGCGTTGACTCGGGTACCTACGAGCAGTACTTC.

The rearrangement uses TRBV7-3 and TRBJ2-2, with TRBD1 matching over 9 bases. This CDR3 contains 15 residues. The V and J ends lost 3 bases and 5 bases, in that order; junction bases with no gene match: 4. CDR1 and CDR2 from the germline V gene are SGHTA and FQGTGA. CDR3 sequence reads: CASSLRTGDTGELFF. The CDR3 DNA follows: TGTGCCAGCAGCTTGCGGACAGGGGATACCGGGGAGCTGTTTTTT. The full variable domain, its missing parts supplied by reference TRBV7-3 and TRBJ2-2, is GAGVSQTPSNKVTEKGKYVELRCDPISGHTALYWYRQSLGQGPEFLIYFQGTGAADDSGLPNDRFFAVRPEGSVSTLKIQRTERGDSAVYLCASSLRTGDTGELFFGEGSRLTVL.

The rearrangement uses TRBV7-9 and TRBJ1-1; TRBD1 matches 11 bases. V lost 5 bases and J lost 2; bases outside the gene matches: 4. Looked up from germline, CDR1 is SEHNR and CDR2 is FQNEAQ (reference sequence). The CDR3 covers 15 residues. CDR3 region: CASSTRTGGNTEAFF. CDR3 in DNA: TGTGCCAGCAGCACCCGGACAGGGGGCAACACTGAAGCTTTCTTT.

The V gene is TRBV12-3 or TRBV12-4, the J gene TRBJ2-1; no clear D. CDR3 size: 11 residues. Deletions cut 1 base from V and 10 bases from J, with 5 bases between. The CDR3 DNA reads TGTGCCAGCAGTTTAGTGCGGGAGCAGTTCTTC. As protein: CASSLVREQFF.